A single T cell receptor (beta chain) is shown here with its context. The record originates from a study of blood T cell repertoires in COVID-19. Under the authors' procedure: Scientists estimated how many nucleated cells there were by amplifying reference gene primers. Data came from immunoSEQ multiplex PCR; TCRdb stores just in-frame clones and leaves some out. The V and J calls and clone size were taken over from that table, and D and trimming were inferred from the DNA. The sample carries hundreds of thousands of clones, approximately 86% recorded once. This CDR3 spans 15 amino acids. Looked up from germline, CDR1 is LNHDA and CDR2 is SQIVND (reference sequence). V was pared by 6 bases and J by 4 bases, with 16 bases between.

This sequence was found in an older woman with COVID-19, enrolled during active disease. The sequenced material came from peripheral blood. V and J are TRBV19 and TRBJ1-3; the D gene is possibly TRBD1 (5 bases). CDR3 loop: CASSVYGGSGNTIYF. For the CDR3, the DNA is TGTGCCAGTAGCGTCTACGGGGGATCCGGAAACACCATATATTTT.